What follows are 32 T cell receptor beta chains derived from one specimen sequenced in a study of T cells in Graves' hyperthyroidism and ophthalmopathy. Amplified regions were TCR beta CDR3 sequences from RNA transcripts. Using the HTBI primer set, a first-round RT-PCR was run on the TCR CDR3. Via MiXCR, TCRdb re-called the multiplex PCR reads, giving one row per CDR3 protein. The sample has 350,000 to 400,000 distinct CDR3 sequences, under 15% seen once. The specimen sequenced was blood. These receptors originate from a woman in her 30s with Graves' hyperthyroidism.

This clonotype was counted many times. This chain links TRBV2 with TRBJ1-1; 7 bases align to TRBD1. The CDR3 runs to 13 residues. V trimming: 9 bases; J trimming: 2 bases; junction bases outside the gene matches: 6. CDR1 is SNHLY, CDR2 FYNNEI, per germline. The CDR3 bases are TGTGCCAGTGGGGACAGCCCTAACACTGAAGCTTTCTTT. It yields the protein CASGDSPNTEAFF.

This clonotype was found many times. The chain is built from TRBV6-6 and TRBJ2-1; D gene ambiguous. The CDR3 spans 13 residues. The V end was cut by 0 bases, the J end by 7 bases, with 7 bases between. Germline V gene sequence: CDR1 MNHNY, CDR2 SVGAGI (reference sequence). CDR3 bases: TGTGCCAGCAGTTACTCGAGTCTAAATGAGCAGTTCTTC. This encodes CASSYSSLNEQFF.

The chain recombines TRBV7-9 with TRBJ2-2; D may be TRBD2 (5 bases). V lost 3 bases and J 1 base, leaving 9 bases between the germline ends. Germline loops: CDR1 SEHNR, CDR2 FQNEAQ (reference sequence). The length of the CDR3 is 15 residues. CDR3 sequence reads: CASSLLALNTGELFF. The CDR3 region has the DNA TGTGCCAGCAGCTTGCTAGCATTGAACACCGGGGAGCTGTTTTTT.

This clonotype was observed many times. The chain has TRBV12-3 or TRBV12-4 and TRBJ1-1; the D gene is possibly TRBD1 (6 bases). CDR3 length: 14 residues. V was pared by 6 bases and J by 3 bases, with 14 bases between. The CDR3 protein is CASRKGVGDTEAFF. The CDR3 DNA sequence: TGTGCCAGCAGGAAGGGGGTTGGGGACACTGAAGCTTTCTTT.

This clonotype was picked up many times. The rearrangement links TRBV7-8 to TRBJ2-7; TRBD2 aligns across 10 bases. Looked up from germline, CDR1 is SGHVS and CDR2 is FQNEAQ. This CDR3 region has 16 residues. The V and J ends lost 0 bases and 3 bases, in that order; junction bases with no gene match: 5. The CDR3 region has the DNA TGTGCCAGCAGCTTAGCGCTACCTAGCGGGAGCTACGAGCAGTACTTC. This codes for CASSLALPSGSYEQYF.

There are a few counts of this clonotype. The V and J genes are TRBV12-3 or TRBV12-4 and TRBJ1-1, with D perhaps matching TRBD1 (5 bases). V lost 5 bases and J lost 3, with 16 bases in between. The CDR3 extends over 15 amino acids. The CDR3 region has the DNA TGTGCCAGCAGTACAAGGGCCGTAGGGGACACTGAAGCTTTCTTT. Its protein product is CASSTRAVGDTEAFF.

This clonotype came up many times. The chain couples TRBV30 to TRBJ1-1; D is undetermined. Germline CDR1 and CDR2: GTSNPN and SVGIG (reference sequence). The CDR3 is 13 amino acids. Trimming took off 3 bases at V and 1 base at J, with 9 bases between the two ends. CDR3 in DNA: TGTGCCTGGAGAGGCCTGCCGAACACTGAAGCTTTCTTT. Translation gives CAWRGLPNTEAFF. The entire variable domain, with the rest obtained from reference TRBV30 and TRBJ1-1, is as follows: SQTIHQWPATLVQPVGSPLSLECTVEGTSNPNLYWYRQAAGRGLQLLFYSVGIGQISSEVPQNLSASRPQDRQFILSSKKLLLSDSGFYLCAWRGLPNTEAFFGQGTRLTVV.

J is TRBJ2-5 and V is TRBV11-2; D possibly corresponds to TRBD1 (5 bases). The germline V and J ends were trimmed by 5 bases and 1 base, with 14 bases remaining between them. Per the germline V gene, CDR1 is SGHAT and CDR2 is FQNNGV. This CDR3 is 15 amino acids long. The DNA for the CDR3 is TGTGCCAGCAGCCCCCCCCGCACAGGCCAAGAGACCCAGTACTTC. Translating it yields CASSPPRTGQETQYF.

J is TRBJ2-4 and V is TRBV10-1; TRBD1 agrees at 8 bases. V was pared by 2 bases and J by 0 bases, with 6 bases of the junction left unmatched. This CDR3 contains 17 residues. Germline CDR1 and CDR2: WNHNN and SYGVQD (reference sequence). The CDR3 DNA follows: TGCGCCAGCAGTGAGGGGACAGGTGACATAGCCAAAAACATTCAGTACTTC. Its translation: CASSEGTGDIAKNIQYF.

This clonotype was observed a handful of times. The chain combines TRBV6-2 or TRBV6-3 with TRBJ2-3; D ambiguous. Per the germline V gene, CDR1 is MNHEY and CDR2 is SVGEGT. The CDR3 totals 13 residues. V lost 9 bases to trimming and J lost 1 base, with 11 bases between them. DNA for the CDR3: TGTGCCAGAAACCTGTCTGGCACAGATACGCAGTATTTT. Translation: CARNLSGTDTQYF.

This clonotype appeared many times. The chain is built from TRBV28 and TRBJ2-7; 7 positions match TRBD1. Trimming removed 2 bases from V and 2 bases from J; junction bases left unmatched: 3. Germline lookup yields CDR1 MDHEN and CDR2 SYDVKM. The CDR3 has 14 amino acids. The CDR3 reads CASSLGTATYEQYF. The DNA of the CDR3 is TGTGCCAGCAGTTTAGGGACAGCGACCTACGAGCAGTACTTC.

This clonotype has ten or more counts. The chain couples TRBV7-3 to TRBJ2-1; D is unclear. Germline lookup yields CDR1 SGHTA and CDR2 FQGTGA. The length of the CDR3 is 13 residues. V was trimmed by 2 bases and J by 6 bases, leaving 8 bases between them. Here the CDR3 reads CASSLASVNEQFF. The CDR3 region has the DNA TGTGCCAGCAGCTTAGCCTCGGTCAATGAGCAGTTCTTC. The whole variable domain, filled in from reference TRBV7-3 and TRBJ2-1, reads GAGVSQTPSNKVTEKGKYVELRCDPISGHTALYWYRQSLGQGPEFLIYFQGTGAADDSGLPNDRFFAVRPEGSVSTLKIQRTERGDSAVYLCASSLASVNEQFFGPGTRLTVL.

The chain is built from TRBV19 and TRBJ2-7; D uncertain. With 4 bases removed from V and 2 bases from J, the gap between germline ends came to 12 bases. Germline loops: CDR1 LNHDA, CDR2 SQIVND (reference sequence). This CDR3 has 14 residues. Here the CDR3 DNA reads TGTGCCAGTAGTAAAGGCCTGACGACCTACGAGCAGTACTTC. Its protein product is CASSKGLTTYEQYF.

This clonotype showed up many times. The chain recombines TRBV27 with TRBJ2-1; D uncertain. The CDR3 runs to 14 residues. Germline loops: CDR1 MNHEY, CDR2 SMNVEV (reference sequence). V dropped 6 bases and J dropped 4 bases, with 13 bases sitting between them. The CDR3: CASRSLGNYNEQFF. CDR3 DNA sequence: TGTGCCAGCAGGAGCTTGGGCAATTACAATGAGCAGTTCTTC.

Many counts were recorded for this clonotype. V gene TRBV20-1 combines with J gene TRBJ2-5; D might be TRBD1 (6 bases). Germline CDR1 reads DFQATT; CDR2 reads SNEGSKA (reference sequence). The CDR3 consists of 14 residues. Trimming pared 0 bases from V and 4 bases from J, leaving 12 bases between. CDR3 loop: CSARDGRRGETQYF. In DNA form, the CDR3 reads TGCAGTGCTAGAGATGGTCGCAGGGGAGAGACCCAGTACTTC.

The table lists this clonotype with many counts. The junction and the germline gene differ at one end; a read error may be behind it. The rearrangement joins TRBV10-3 to TRBJ2-1; D ambiguous. This CDR3 contains 15 residues. Germline loops: CDR1 ENHRY, CDR2 SYGVKD. In nucleotides, the CDR3 is TGTGCCATCAGTGACTTAAAACATTCTTACAGTGAGCAGTTCTTC. Residues: CAISDLKHSYSEQFF.

This clonotype was picked up many times. The genes are TRBV10-3 and TRBJ2-7, with 7 bases lining up with TRBD1. The CDR3 spans 14 residues. Germline values: CDR1 ENHRY, CDR2 SYGVKD. Trimming at V came to 6 bases and at J to 2 bases, leaving 7 bases not matched to a gene. The CDR3 coding sequence is TGTGCCATCAGACTACAGGGGTCGACCTACGAGCAGTACTTC. It specifies CAIRLQGSTYEQYF.

At least ten counts were recorded for this clonotype. The J gene is TRBJ2-5, the V gene TRBV11-2; D is unclear. CDR3 length: 12 residues. The germline V gene has CDR1 SGHAT and CDR2 FQNNGV. The V end was cut by 10 bases, the J end by 5 bases, with 14 bases between. The CDR3: CATSNGWETQYF. CDR3 coding DNA: TGTGCCACCAGTAACGGGTGGGAGACCCAGTACTTC.

A few counts support this clonotype. The chain employs TRBV30 and TRBJ2-1; possible D gene TRBD1, 6 bases. The CDR3 extends over 12 amino acids. Germline CDR1 GTSNPN, CDR2 SVGIG (reference sequence). With 2 bases removed from V and 8 bases from J, the gap between germline ends came to 10 bases. DNA for the CDR3: TGTGCCTGGAGTAGGGGGTTGGATGAGCAGTTCTTC. It translates to CAWSRGLDEQFF. Using reference TRBV30 and TRBJ2-1 for the parts outside the CDR3, the full variable domain is SQTIHQWPATLVQPVGSPLSLECTVEGTSNPNLYWYRQAAGRGLQLLFYSVGIGQISSEVPQNLSASRPQDRQFILSSKKLLLSDSGFYLCAWSRGLDEQFFGPGTRLTVL.

This clonotype appeared many times. The rearrangement links TRBV2 to TRBJ2-2; no firm D call. Germline lookup yields CDR1 SNHLY and CDR2 FYNNEI. The CDR3 extends over 15 amino acids. V was cut by 2 bases and J by 3 bases, with 10 bases left in between. CDR3 nucleotides: TGTGCCAGCAGTGAATTTCTTTCTTACACCGGGGAGCTGTTTTTT. Its protein is CASSEFLSYTGELFF. The whole variable domain, filled in from reference TRBV2 and TRBJ2-2, reads EPEVTQTPSHQVTQMGQEVILRCVPISNHLYFYWYRQILGQKVEFLVSFYNNEISEKSEIFDDQFSVERPDGSNFTLKIRSTKLEDSAMYFCASSEFLSYTGELFFGEGSRLTVL.

V is TRBV10-3 and J is TRBJ2-2; possible D gene TRBD2, 5 bases. V lost 2 bases and J 4 bases, leaving 11 bases between the germline ends. Germline V gene lookup returns CDR1 ENHRY and CDR2 SYGVKD. The CDR3 consists of 15 residues. For the CDR3, the DNA is TGTGCCATCAGTGAGCCCCCCCGGGGCACCGGGGAGCTGTTTTTT. It codes for CAISEPPRGTGELFF.

This chain links TRBV4-1 with TRBJ2-7; D uncertain. Germline V lookup: CDR1 MGHRA, CDR2 YSYEKL. Trimming took 0 bases from V and 4 from J, leaving 16 bases between them. This CDR3 is 16 amino acids long. The CDR3 loop is CASSQDRSGYRYEQYF. CDR3 bases: TGCGCCAGCAGCCAAGATAGGTCAGGTTACCGGTACGAGCAGTACTTC.

This clonotype was counted many times. The genes are TRBV18 and TRBJ1-1, with a tentative D call TRBD1 (5 bases). The germline CDR1 and CDR2 sequences are KGHSH and LQKENI. Trimming left V 6 bases short and J 10 bases short, with 12 bases between. This CDR3 is 11 amino acids long. The CDR3 here is CASSTGQGAFF. In DNA form, the CDR3 reads TGTGCCAGCTCTACGGGTCAGGGAGCTTTCTTT.

Only a few counts were recorded for this clonotype. This chain joins TRBV7-3 and TRBJ2-7; D is perhaps TRBD2 (6 bases). V was trimmed by 1 base and J by 7 bases, leaving 11 bases between them. Germline V gene data show CDR1 as SGHTA and CDR2 as FQGTGA. CDR3 length equals 13 residues. CDR3 sequence: CASSLIRAGEQYF. The CDR3 DNA follows: TGTGCCAGCAGCTTAATCAGGGCGGGGGAGCAGTACTTC.

The chain couples TRBV11-1 to TRBJ2-1, with 12 bases matching TRBD2. The CDR3 covers 21 residues. The germline CDR1 and CDR2 sequences are SGHAT and FQDESV (reference sequence). The V and J ends lost 1 base and 2 bases, in that order; junction bases with no gene match: 15. In DNA form, the CDR3 reads TGTGCCAGCAGCTTAGGGGCTAGCGGGAGGGCCTTTCTAGTTGCCTACAATGAGCAGTTCTTC. Its protein is CASSLGASGRAFLVAYNEQFF. Full variable domain (remainder filled in from reference TRBV11-1 and TRBJ2-1): EAEVAQSPRYKITEKSQAVAFWCDPISGHATLYWYRQILGQGPELLVQFQDESVVDDSQLPKDRFSAERLKGVDSTLKIQPAELGDSAMYLCASSLGASGRAFLVAYNEQFFGPGTRLTVL.

This clonotype has at least ten counts. The V call is TRBV11-3, the J call TRBJ2-5, with D possibly TRBD2 on 6 matching bases. This CDR3 is 15 amino acids long. V lost 5 bases, J lost 6 bases, and 19 bases lay in between. Germline loops: CDR1 SGHNT, CDR2 YENEEA. Written as DNA, the CDR3 is TGTGCCAGCAGCGAAACCCGGGACTCTGAACAGACCCAGTACTTC. It translates to CASSETRDSEQTQYF.

This clonotype was observed many times. This chain links TRBV18 with TRBJ2-2; weak D call: TRBD1 (5 bases). CDR3 length: 15 amino acids. CDR1 KGHSH and CDR2 LQKENI come from the germline V gene. V was cut by 4 bases and J by 1 base, with 10 bases left in between. CDR3 in amino acids: CASSLGQRNTGELFF. The CDR3 DNA is TGTGCCAGCTCACTTGGACAACGGAACACCGGGGAGCTGTTTTTT.

This clonotype showed up many times. The chain combines TRBV5-1 with TRBJ2-1, with 11 bases aligning to TRBD2. The CDR3 totals 14 residues. V lost 5 bases, J lost 7 bases, and 5 bases stayed unmatched. Germline V gene lookup returns CDR1 SGHRS and CDR2 YFSETQ. CDR3 loop: CASRSLAGANEQFF. Written as DNA, the CDR3 is TGCGCCAGCAGATCACTAGCGGGAGCGAATGAGCAGTTCTTC.

The rearrangement links TRBV7-2 to TRBJ2-1; TRBD1 matches at 10 bases. Germline V gene sequence: CDR1 SGHTA, CDR2 FQGNSA. The CDR3 covers 16 residues. Germline trimming cut 3 bases from V and 7 bases from J; bases unmatched to any gene: 9. The CDR3 loop is CASSFAGTGVNNEQFF. As DNA, the CDR3 is TGTGCCAGCAGCTTTGCCGGGACAGGGGTCAATAATGAGCAGTTCTTC.

The chain couples TRBV4-2 to TRBJ2-1; 7 positions agree with TRBD2. Germline V gene data show CDR1 as LGHNA and CDR2 as YNFKEQ. This CDR3 comprises 15 residues. Trimming took 0 bases from V and 10 from J; bases not matched to a gene: 9. CDR3 DNA: TGTGCCAGCAGCCAAGATTGGGCAGCGGGACTCGAGCAGTTCTTC. Translation: CASSQDWAAGLEQFF.

The gene calls are TRBV6-5 and TRBJ2-7; either TRBD1 or TRBD2 may fit D (9 bases each). The CDR3 has 18 residues. Trimming took 0 bases from V and 4 from J, leaving 22 bases between them. Germline V gene sequence: CDR1 MNHEY, CDR2 SVGAGI. The CDR3 here is CASSYSTGGTAGGYEQYF. As DNA, the CDR3 is TGTGCCAGCAGTTACTCGACAGGGGGGACAGCGGGAGGTTACGAGCAGTACTTC.

There are many counts of this clonotype. The rearrangement uses TRBV30 and TRBJ2-7; perhaps TRBD1 as D (7 bases). Germline lookup yields CDR1 GTSNPN and CDR2 SVGIG (reference sequence). CDR3 length: 15 residues. CDR3 region: CARKQGGSLASEQYF. The CDR3 DNA follows: TGTGCTCGTAAGCAGGGGGGTTCCCTCGCTTCCGAGCAGTACTTC.